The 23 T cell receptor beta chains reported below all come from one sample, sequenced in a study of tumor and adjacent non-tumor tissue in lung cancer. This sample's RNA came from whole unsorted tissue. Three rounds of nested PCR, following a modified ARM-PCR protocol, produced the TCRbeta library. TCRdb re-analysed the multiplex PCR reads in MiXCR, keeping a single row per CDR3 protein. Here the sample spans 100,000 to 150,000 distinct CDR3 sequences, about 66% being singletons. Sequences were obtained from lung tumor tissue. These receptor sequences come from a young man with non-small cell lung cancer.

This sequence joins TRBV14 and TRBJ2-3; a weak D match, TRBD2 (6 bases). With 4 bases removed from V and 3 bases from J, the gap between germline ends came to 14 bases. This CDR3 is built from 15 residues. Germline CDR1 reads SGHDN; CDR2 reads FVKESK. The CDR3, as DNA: TGTGCCAGCAGCCCTAACGGGGACTCAACAGATACGCAGTATTTT. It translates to CASSPNGDSTDTQYF.

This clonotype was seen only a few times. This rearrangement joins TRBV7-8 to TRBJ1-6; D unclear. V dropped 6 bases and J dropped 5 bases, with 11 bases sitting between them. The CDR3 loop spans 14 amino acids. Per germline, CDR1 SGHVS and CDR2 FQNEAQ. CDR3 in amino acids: CASRLGSHNSPLHF. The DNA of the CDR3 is TGTGCCAGCAGACTCGGGTCACATAATTCACCCCTCCACTTT. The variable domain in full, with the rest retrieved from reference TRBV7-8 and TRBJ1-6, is GAGVSQSPRYKVAKRGQDVALRCDPISGHVSLFWYQQALGQGPEFLTYFQNEAQLDKSGLPSDRFFAERPEGSVSTLKIQRTQQEDSAVYLCASRLGSHNSPLHFGNGTRLTVT.

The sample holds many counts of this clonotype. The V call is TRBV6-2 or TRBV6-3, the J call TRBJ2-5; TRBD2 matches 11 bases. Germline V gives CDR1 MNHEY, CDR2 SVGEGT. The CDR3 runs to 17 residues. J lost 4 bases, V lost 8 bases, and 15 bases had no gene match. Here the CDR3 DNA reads TGTGCCAGCGGGGGGGGACTAGCGGACCCAGTCGGAGAGACCCAGTACTTC. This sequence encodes CASGGGLADPVGETQYF.

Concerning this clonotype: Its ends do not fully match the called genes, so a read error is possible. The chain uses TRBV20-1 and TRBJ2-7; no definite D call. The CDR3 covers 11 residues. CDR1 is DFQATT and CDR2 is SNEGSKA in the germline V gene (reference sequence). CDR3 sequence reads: CSARVDDEQYF. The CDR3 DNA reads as TGCAGTGCTAGAGTGGACGACGAGCAATACTTC.

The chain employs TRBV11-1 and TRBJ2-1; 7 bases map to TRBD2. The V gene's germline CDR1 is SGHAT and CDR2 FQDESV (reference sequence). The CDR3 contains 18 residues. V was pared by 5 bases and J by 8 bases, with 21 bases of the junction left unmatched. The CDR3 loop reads CASSHPEGFAGAVHEQFF. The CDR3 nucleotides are TGTGCCAGCAGCCACCCCGAGGGTTTTGCGGGAGCCGTGCATGAGCAGTTCTTC.

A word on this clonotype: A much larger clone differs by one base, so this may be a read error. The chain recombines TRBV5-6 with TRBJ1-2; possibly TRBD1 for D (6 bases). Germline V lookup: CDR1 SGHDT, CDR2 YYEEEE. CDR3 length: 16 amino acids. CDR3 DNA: TGTGCCAGCAGCTATTGGACAGAGGACTTTAACTGTGGCTACACCTTC. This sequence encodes CASSYWTEDFNCGYTF. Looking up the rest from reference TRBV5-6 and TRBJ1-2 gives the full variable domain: DAGVTQSPTHLIKTRGQQVTLRCSPKSGHDTVSWYQQALGQGPQFIFQYYEEEERQRGNFPDRFSGHQFPNYSSELNVNALLLGDSALYLCASSYWTEDFNCGYTFGSGTRLTVV.

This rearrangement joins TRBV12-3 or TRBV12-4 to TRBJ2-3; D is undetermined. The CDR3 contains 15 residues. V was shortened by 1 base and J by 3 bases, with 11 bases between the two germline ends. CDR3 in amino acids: CASSLEWVGTDTQYF. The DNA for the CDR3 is TGTGCCAGCAGTTTAGAGTGGGTAGGGACAGATACGCAGTATTTT.

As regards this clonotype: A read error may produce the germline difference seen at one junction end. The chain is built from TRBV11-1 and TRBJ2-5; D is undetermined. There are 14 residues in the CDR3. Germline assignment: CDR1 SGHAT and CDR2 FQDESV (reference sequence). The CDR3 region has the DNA TGTGCCAACAGCTCCAACTTAAAACAAGTGACCCAGTACTTC. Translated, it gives CANSSNLKQVTQYF.

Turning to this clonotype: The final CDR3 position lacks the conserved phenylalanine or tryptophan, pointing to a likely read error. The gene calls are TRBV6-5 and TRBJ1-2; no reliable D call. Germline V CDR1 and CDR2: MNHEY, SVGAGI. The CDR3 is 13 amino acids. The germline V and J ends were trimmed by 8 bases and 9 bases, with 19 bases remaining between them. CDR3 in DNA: TGTGCCAGCCGTTCCGGGGAGGACCATAGCTACACCTTA. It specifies CASRSGEDHSYTL.

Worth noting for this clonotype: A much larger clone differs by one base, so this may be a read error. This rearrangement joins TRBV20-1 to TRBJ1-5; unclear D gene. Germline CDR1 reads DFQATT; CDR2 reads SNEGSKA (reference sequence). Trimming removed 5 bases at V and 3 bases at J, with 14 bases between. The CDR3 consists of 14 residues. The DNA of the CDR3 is TGCAGTGCTTTGACACTCCGTATCAATCAGCCCCAGCATTTT. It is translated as CSALTLRINQPQHF.

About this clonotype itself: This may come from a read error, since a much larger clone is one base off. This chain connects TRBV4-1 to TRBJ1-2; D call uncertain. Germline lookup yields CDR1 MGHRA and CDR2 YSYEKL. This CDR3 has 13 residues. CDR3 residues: CACSQDRWLGYTF. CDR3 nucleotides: TGCGCCTGCAGCCAAGATCGATGGCTTGGCTACACCTTC.

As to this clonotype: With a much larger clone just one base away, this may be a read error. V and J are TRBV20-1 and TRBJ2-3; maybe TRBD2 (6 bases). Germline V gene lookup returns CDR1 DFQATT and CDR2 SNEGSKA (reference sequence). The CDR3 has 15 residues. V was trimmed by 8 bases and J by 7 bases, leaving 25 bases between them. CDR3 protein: CSISGDRGSANTQYF. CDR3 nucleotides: TGCAGTATCAGTGGGGACCGGGGGTCCGCGAATACGCAGTATTTT.

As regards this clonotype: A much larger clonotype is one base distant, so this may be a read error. The CDR3 region has the DNA TGTGCCAGTAGGACAGGGGGCACCGGTCAGCCCCAGCATTTT. Protein product: CASRTGGTGQPQHF. This sequence joins TRBV6-5 and TRBJ1-5; 11 bases line up with TRBD1. V gave up 9 bases and J gave up 6 bases; unmatched junction bases: 7. This CDR3 spans 14 amino acids. Looked up from germline, CDR1 is MNHEY and CDR2 is SVGAGI.

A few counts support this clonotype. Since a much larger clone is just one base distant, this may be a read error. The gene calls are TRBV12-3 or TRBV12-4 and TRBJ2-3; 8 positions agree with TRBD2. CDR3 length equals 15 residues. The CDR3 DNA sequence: TGTGTCAGCACCAAACAACTAGCGGCCACAGATACGCAGTATTTT. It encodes CVSTKQLAATDTQYF.

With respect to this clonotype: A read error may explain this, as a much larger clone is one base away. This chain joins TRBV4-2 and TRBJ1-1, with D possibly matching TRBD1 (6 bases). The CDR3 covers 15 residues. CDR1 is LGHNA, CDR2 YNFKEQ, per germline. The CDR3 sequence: CTSSQEGGKNTEAFF. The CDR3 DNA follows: TGTACCAGCAGCCAAGAGGGGGGTAAGAACACTGAAGCTTTCTTT.

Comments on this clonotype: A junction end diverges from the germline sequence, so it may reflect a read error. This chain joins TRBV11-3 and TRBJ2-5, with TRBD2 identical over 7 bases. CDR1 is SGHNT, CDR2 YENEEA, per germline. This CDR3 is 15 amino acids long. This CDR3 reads CANSLEVGGQETQCF. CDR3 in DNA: TGTGCCAACAGCTTAGAAGTGGGAGGGCAAGAGACCCAGTGCTTC.

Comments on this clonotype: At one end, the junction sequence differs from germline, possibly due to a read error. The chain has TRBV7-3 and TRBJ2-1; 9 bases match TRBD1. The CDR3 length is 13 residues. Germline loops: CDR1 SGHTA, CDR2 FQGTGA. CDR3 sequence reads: CASNLGQGDEQFF. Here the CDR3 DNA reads TGTGCTAGCAACTTGGGACAGGGCGATGAGCAGTTCTTC. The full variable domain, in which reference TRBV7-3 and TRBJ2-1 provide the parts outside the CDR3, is GAGVSQTPSNKVTEKGKYVELRCDPISGHTALYWYRQSLGQGPEFLIYFQGTGAADDSGLPNDRFFAVRPEGSVSTLKIQRTERGDSAVYLCASNLGQGDEQFFGPGTRLTVL.

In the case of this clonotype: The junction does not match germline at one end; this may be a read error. The CDR3, as DNA: TGTGCCAGCAGTTACTCCGACGGAAACAATTCACCCCGCCTCTTT. Protein product: CASSYSDGNNSPRLF. The V call is TRBV6-5, the J call TRBJ1-6, with D unclear. Germline V gene data show CDR1 as MNHEY and CDR2 as SVGAGI. The CDR3 runs 15 residues.

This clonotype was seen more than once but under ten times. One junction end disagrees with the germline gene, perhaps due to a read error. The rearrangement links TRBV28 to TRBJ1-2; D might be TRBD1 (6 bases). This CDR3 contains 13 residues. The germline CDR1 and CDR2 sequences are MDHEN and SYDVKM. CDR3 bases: TGTGCCGGCAGGCCGGGGGGCTTCGGTGGCTACACCTTC. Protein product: CAGRPGGFGGYTF.

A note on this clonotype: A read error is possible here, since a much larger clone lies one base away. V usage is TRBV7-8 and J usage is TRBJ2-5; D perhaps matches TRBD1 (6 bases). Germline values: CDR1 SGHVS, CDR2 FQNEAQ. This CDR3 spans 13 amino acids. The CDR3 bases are TGTGCCAGCAGCCCACAGGGCGGGCAGACCCATTACTTC. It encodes CASSPQGGQTHYF.

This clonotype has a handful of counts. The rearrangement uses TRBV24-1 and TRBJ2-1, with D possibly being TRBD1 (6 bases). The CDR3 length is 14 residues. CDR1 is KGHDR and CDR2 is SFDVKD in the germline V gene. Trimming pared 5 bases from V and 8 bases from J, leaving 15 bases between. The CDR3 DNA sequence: TGTGCCACCAGTGGCAGGGGAGCAAGCGATGAGCAGTTCTTC. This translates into CATSGRGASDEQFF.

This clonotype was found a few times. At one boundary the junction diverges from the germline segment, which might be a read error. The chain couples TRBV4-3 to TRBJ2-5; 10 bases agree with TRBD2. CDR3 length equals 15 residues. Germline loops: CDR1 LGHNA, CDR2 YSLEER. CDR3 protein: CTSSQERGGQETQYF. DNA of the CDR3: TGCACCAGCAGCCAAGAGCGGGGGGGCCAAGAGACCCAGTACTTC.

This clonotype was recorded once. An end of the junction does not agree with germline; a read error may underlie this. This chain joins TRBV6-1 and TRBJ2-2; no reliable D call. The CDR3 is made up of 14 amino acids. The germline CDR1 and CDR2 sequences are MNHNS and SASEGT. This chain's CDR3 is CVSSWDLNTEELFF. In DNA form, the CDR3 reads TGTGTCAGCAGTTGGGATTTGAACACCGAGGAGCTGTTTTTT.